Presented here are 27 T cell receptor beta chains from one specimen sequenced in a study of T-cell reconstitution after alpha-beta-depleted transplantation in children. Unique molecular identifiers were incorporated when the TCRbeta library was constructed. TCRdb fed the PCR reads into MiXCR, producing one record per CDR3 protein. This table has 640,000 or so distinct CDR3 sequences, 16% appearing once. The sequences come from PBMCs from the stem cell graft donor, collected from the stem cell graft. These receptors all stem from a human donor who donated a stem cell graft to a child with acute myeloid leukemia.

This clonotype has only one observation. V and J are TRBV29-1 and TRBJ1-1, with D possibly matching TRBD1 (5 bases). Germline-derived CDR1 and CDR2 are SQVTM and ANQGSEA. CDR3 length: 13 residues. V was pared by 7 bases and J by 0 bases, with 12 bases between. Written as DNA, the CDR3 is TGCAGCGCTGGGGCTGGGATGAACACTGAAGCTTTCTTT. It codes for CSAGAGMNTEAFF.

This clonotype was counted ten times or more. The CDR3 bases are TGCAGTGCGGCCTATGCTCCCCAAGAGACCCAGTACTTC. As protein: CSAAYAPQETQYF. This sequence joins TRBV20-1 and TRBJ2-5; D is unclear. This CDR3 contains 13 residues. The germline CDR1 and CDR2 sequences are DFQATT and SNEGSKA (reference sequence). V lost 6 bases, J lost 1 base, and 12 bases lay in between.

The rearrangement joins TRBV5-6 to TRBJ2-1; D is unclear. V gave up 3 bases and J gave up 8 bases, with 6 bases separating them. CDR3 size: 11 residues. CDR1 SGHDT and CDR2 YYEEEE come from the germline V gene. CDR3 amino acids: CASSSFYEQFF. The CDR3 DNA sequence: TGTGCCAGCAGCTCGTTCTATGAGCAGTTCTTC.

The chain is built from TRBV13 and TRBJ2-1; D remains unclear. Germline CDR1 reads PRHDT; CDR2 reads FYEKMQ (reference sequence). The CDR3 runs 16 residues. With 5 bases removed from V and 0 bases from J, the gap between germline ends came to 14 bases. The CDR3 region is CASSGRHLSSYNEQFF. As DNA, the CDR3 is TGTGCCAGCAGCGGCCGGCACCTAAGCTCCTACAATGAGCAGTTCTTC.

The rearrangement links TRBV6-2 or TRBV6-3 to TRBJ2-1, with 9 positions matching TRBD1. Germline V gene sequence: CDR1 MNHEY, CDR2 SVGEGT. V lost 7 bases and J lost 8; bases outside the gene matches: 9. The CDR3 length is 14 residues. The CDR3 region is CASTGGTGFYEQFF. CDR3 DNA sequence: TGTGCCAGCACCGGCGGGACAGGGTTTTATGAGCAGTTCTTC.

This clonotype was counted only a few times. A read error may account for a junction end that differs from germline. The chain combines TRBV7-2 with TRBJ2-7, with TRBD2 matching over 8 bases. The CDR3 is made up of 15 amino acids. Germline CDR1 SGHTA, CDR2 FQGNSA. CDR3 nucleotide sequence: TGTGCCAGCAGCTTAGGGGCGGGGGGCTCCGACGAGCAGTACTTC. Translation gives CASSLGAGGSDEQYF. The full variable domain, rest sourced from reference TRBV7-2 and TRBJ2-7, is GAGVSQSPSNKVTEKGKDVELRCDPISGHTALYWYRQSLGQGLEFLIYFQGNSAPDKSGLPSDRFSAERTGGSVSTLTIQRTQQEDSAVYLCASSLGAGGSDEQYFGPGTRLTVT.

V is TRBV12-3 or TRBV12-4 and J is TRBJ2-4; D gene unclear. The ends were cut back, 4 bases at V and 3 bases at J, with 1 base in the middle. This CDR3 is 11 amino acids long. Here the CDR3 reads CASSYKNIQYF. CDR3 bases: TGTGCCAGCAGTTACAAAAACATTCAGTACTTC.

Many counts were recorded for this clonotype. The chain combines TRBV27 with TRBJ2-1, with 12 bases aligning to TRBD2. The CDR3 is 20 residues long. Germline loops: CDR1 MNHEY, CDR2 SMNVEV (reference sequence). V shed 7 bases and J 4 bases; nucleotides not matched to a gene: 20. The CDR3 reads CASNPLGGQLAGGPYNEQFF. The CDR3 DNA follows: TGTGCCAGCAATCCCTTAGGAGGCCAACTAGCGGGGGGCCCATACAATGAGCAGTTCTTC.

V and J are TRBV7-2 and TRBJ1-3, with D possibly being TRBD1 (6 bases). Trimming stripped 5 bases from V and 4 bases from J, with 9 bases between. The CDR3 runs 13 residues. CDR1 is SGHTA and CDR2 is FQGNSA in the germline V gene. The CDR3 here is CASSPGEGNTIYF. The CDR3 bases are TGTGCCAGCAGCCCAGGGGAAGGAAACACCATATATTTT.

In this sample, this clonotype turned up many times. The chain has TRBV5-1 and TRBJ2-3, with D uncertain. Trimming cost V 4 bases and J 1 base, with 4 bases left between them. CDR3 size: 12 residues. CDR1 SGHRS and CDR2 YFSETQ come from the germline V gene. CDR3: CASSTGTDTQYF. CDR3 nucleotides: TGCGCCAGCAGCACGGGCACAGATACGCAGTATTTT.

This clonotype was counted ten times or more. This chain joins TRBV7-2 and TRBJ2-3; TRBD2 matches at 7 bases. The junction had 9 bases not matched to a gene; V was cut back by 6 bases and J by 6 bases. Per the germline V gene, CDR1 is SGHTA and CDR2 is FQGNSA. This CDR3 has 14 amino acids. In DNA form, the CDR3 reads TGTGCCAGCAGTTTGGCTCTTAGCGGGGATACGCAGTATTTT. It is translated as CASSLALSGDTQYF.

The CDR3 nucleotides read TGCAGTGCTAGATCAACCCCGGACAGCTCCTATAATTCACCCCTCCACTTT. Translated: CSARSTPDSSYNSPLHF. The V and J genes are TRBV20-1 and TRBJ1-6, with D tentatively TRBD1 (6 bases). CDR1 and CDR2 from the germline V gene are DFQATT and SNEGSKA (reference sequence). The V gene lost 2 bases and the J gene lost 0 bases, with 14 bases spanning the gap. This CDR3 region has 17 residues.

This clonotype was seen repeatedly, ten times or more. The V and J genes are TRBV19 and TRBJ1-1, with D maybe TRBD1 (6 bases). CDR1 and CDR2 from the germline V gene are LNHDA and SQIVND (reference sequence). The CDR3 is made up of 12 amino acids. Between the trimmed V and J ends, which lost 5 bases and 8 bases, there was a span of 12 bases. The CDR3 is CASSPSGQEAFF. CDR3 bases: TGTGCCAGTAGTCCCTCGGGACAAGAAGCTTTCTTT. Variable domain in full (rest from reference TRBV19 and TRBJ1-1): DGGITQSPKYLFRKEGQNVTLSCEQNLNHDAMYWYRQDPGQGLRLIYYSQIVNDFQKGDIAEGYSVSREKKESFPLTVTSAQKNPTAFYLCASSPSGQEAFFGQGTRLTVV.

The CDR3 sequence is CASRATLERGDQETQYF. As DNA, the CDR3 is TGTGCCAGCAGGGCGACTCTTGAGCGGGGGGATCAAGAGACCCAGTACTTC. The V and J genes are TRBV3-1 and TRBJ2-5, with 9 bases aligning to TRBD2. V shed 6 bases and J 2 bases; nucleotides not matched to a gene: 13. Germline CDR1 reads LGHDT; CDR2 reads YNNKEL (reference sequence). The CDR3 spans 17 residues.

The sample holds many counts of this clonotype. CDR3 sequence (DNA): TGTGCCAGCAGCTCCGACTACAGCTCCTACAATGAGCAGTTCTTC. The encoded protein is CASSSDYSSYNEQFF. This chain connects TRBV7-2 to TRBJ2-1, with D perhaps TRBD2 (5 bases). CDR1 is SGHTA, CDR2 FQGNSA, per germline. Between the trimmed V and J ends, which lost 4 bases and 0 bases, there was a span of 10 bases. This CDR3 has 15 amino acids.

This clonotype showed up just a few times. This chain joins TRBV29-1 and TRBJ2-7, with D possibly matching TRBD1 (6 bases). Germline V CDR1 and CDR2: SQVTM, ANQGSEA. Trimming took 4 bases from V and 0 from J, leaving 10 bases between them. CDR3 length equals 13 residues. CDR3 sequence (DNA): TGCAGCGTTGTTATGGGACACTCCTACGAGCAGTACTTC. This gives the protein CSVVMGHSYEQYF.

This clonotype came up a few times. The chain recombines TRBV15 with TRBJ2-3; 8 nucleotides line up with TRBD2. CDR1 is LNHNV and CDR2 is YYDKDF in the germline V gene (reference sequence). The V segment lost 3 bases and the J segment 2 bases; nucleotides outside the gene matches: 7. There are 16 residues in the CDR3. The CDR3 sequence is CATSRRAGATTDTQYF. CDR3 nucleotides: TGTGCCACCAGCAGGAGAGCGGGGGCTACCACAGATACGCAGTATTTT.

The chain joins TRBV5-1 to TRBJ2-5; D uncertain. Trimming removed 4 bases at V and 6 bases at J, with 19 bases between. CDR3 length: 15 amino acids. The germline gives CDR1 SGHRS, CDR2 YFSETQ. The CDR3 loop reads CASSQVTSGSKTQYF. The CDR3 coding sequence is TGCGCCAGCAGCCAGGTGACGTCGGGTAGTAAGACCCAGTACTTC.

This clonotype has only a few counts. The chain uses TRBV7-2 and TRBJ2-1; TRBD1 is a possible D gene (5 bases). The CDR3 spans 16 residues. The germline gives CDR1 SGHTA, CDR2 FQGNSA. V gave up 2 bases and J gave up 5 bases, with 16 bases separating them. CDR3 DNA sequence: TGTGCCAGCAGCTTAAGGGCAGGGTCTTCCCACAATGAGCAGTTCTTC. Translation: CASSLRAGSSHNEQFF.

There are a few counts of this clonotype. The chain carries TRBV6-1 and TRBJ2-2, with D unresolved. CDR1 and CDR2 (germline): MNHNS, SASEGT. The V end lost 6 bases, the J end lost 7 bases, and 12 bases lay between the germline ends. The CDR3 runs 13 residues. In DNA form, the CDR3 reads TGTGCCAGCAGCCCCCCAGGAATCGGGGAGCTGTTTTTT. Protein: CASSPPGIGELFF.

This clonotype was seen a handful of times. The chain carries TRBV7-6 and TRBJ2-7; D call uncertain. This CDR3 is built from 13 residues. The germline CDR1 and CDR2 sequences are SGHVS and FNYEAQ. V shed 6 bases and J shed 0 bases, with 9 bases lying between them. The CDR3 DNA is TGTGCCAGCAGTCCCCACAACTCCTACGAGCAGTACGTC. It codes for CASSPHNSYEQYV.

This clonotype has a count of ten or more. The chain joins TRBV20-1 to TRBJ2-7; possibly TRBD2 for D (6 bases). This CDR3 is built from 13 residues. Germline lookup yields CDR1 DFQATT and CDR2 SNEGSKA (reference sequence). Trimming stripped 1 base from V and 4 bases from J, with 11 bases between. The CDR3 nucleotides are TGCAGTGCTAGAGGATGGGAGGATTACGAGCAGTACGTC. Translation: CSARGWEDYEQYV.

This clonotype was recorded at least ten times. The CDR3 DNA reads TGCAGTGCTAGAAGGTTCAGGTCAGAACCTCAAGAGACCCAGTACTTC. It encodes CSARRFRSEPQETQYF. The chain couples TRBV20-1 to TRBJ2-5; D uncertain. From germline, CDR1 is DFQATT and CDR2 SNEGSKA (reference sequence). The CDR3 has 16 residues. The V gene lost 2 bases and the J gene lost 2 bases, with 18 bases spanning the gap.

This clonotype was seen a few times. V and J are TRBV20-1 and TRBJ2-3; a weak D match, TRBD1 (5 bases). The CDR3 length is 14 residues. Germline CDR1 DFQATT, CDR2 SNEGSKA (reference sequence). V gave up 3 bases and J gave up 4 bases, with 14 bases separating them. DNA for the CDR3: TGCAGTGCTAGGACCCTAGGGGTCGCAGATACGCAGTATTTT. Protein: CSARTLGVADTQYF.

This clonotype was observed at least ten times. This chain links TRBV12-3 or TRBV12-4 with TRBJ2-7, with D hard to call. Trimming left V 0 bases short and J 7 bases short, with 7 bases between. The CDR3 contains 12 residues. The CDR3 DNA reads as TGTGCCAGCAGTTTAGCGCTGGGGGAGCAGTACTTC. It yields the protein CASSLALGEQYF.

The chain combines TRBV6-4 with TRBJ1-5; no clear D gene. Germline assignment: CDR1 MRHNA and CDR2 SNTAGT. Trimming removed 6 bases at V and 4 bases at J, with 10 bases between. CDR3 length: 13 amino acids. CDR3 nucleotides: TGTGCCAGCAGCTGGACTGCTAATCAGCCCCAGCATTTT. Protein product: CASSWTANQPQHF.

About this clonotype itself: A much larger clone is a single base away; this may be a read error. The chain joins TRBV27 to TRBJ2-3; maybe TRBD2 (8 bases). The CDR3 is 15 residues long. The germline gives CDR1 MNHEY, CDR2 SMNVEV (reference sequence). The CDR3 nucleotides are TGTGCCAGCAGTCGCCTCGGGGGGGGGACAGATACGCTGTATTTT. Its protein is CASSRLGGGTDTLYF.